One sample yielded the 28 T cell receptor beta chains listed below, sequenced in a study of chemoradiotherapy in HPV16-positive cancers. Data came from immunoSEQ multiplex PCR; TCRdb stores just in-frame clones and leaves some out. The sample contains approximately 27,000 clones, 75% to 90% of which appear only once. The source material was blood, sampled from a patient who underwent chemoradiotherapy. These receptors were collected from a human donor with HPV-associated anogenital cancer.

The chain is built from TRBV2 and TRBJ2-3, with 8 bases aligning to TRBD2. The ends lost 8 bases at V and 2 bases at J; junction bases unmatched: 12. Germline V lookup: CDR1 SNHLY, CDR2 FYNNEI. The CDR3 loop spans 16 amino acids. The chain's CDR3 is CASFLVGGALTDTQYF. The CDR3 DNA reads TGTGCCAGCTTCCTGGTCGGGGGGGCCCTCACAGATACGCAGTATTTT.

V gene TRBV7-2 combines with J gene TRBJ2-5; 10 nucleotides agree with TRBD2. The length of the CDR3 is 15 residues. V gave up 3 bases and J gave up 6 bases; unmatched junction bases: 7. CDR1 and CDR2 from the germline V gene are SGHTA and FQGNSA. For the CDR3, the DNA is TGTGCCAGCAGCTTGCAGCGGGGGGGCCTGAAGACCCAGTACTTC. Translating it yields CASSLQRGGLKTQYF.

This clone occurred once. This chain joins TRBV9 and TRBJ2-1; 8 positions agree with TRBD1. This CDR3 has 12 amino acids. The junction had 5 bases not matched to a gene; V was cut back by 3 bases and J by 12 bases. Per germline, CDR1 SGDLS and CDR2 YYNGEE. CDR3 in amino acids: CASSGQGYWQFF. As DNA, the CDR3 is TGTGCCAGCAGCGGACAGGGGTATTGGCAGTTCTTC.

This chain connects TRBV19 to TRBJ1-3, with a weak D call TRBD1 (6 bases). This CDR3 comprises 17 residues. Germline V CDR1 and CDR2: LNHDA, SQIVND (reference sequence). The germline V and J ends were trimmed by 7 bases and 1 base, with 20 bases remaining between them. The CDR3 reads CASIDTGRSRSGNTIYF. The DNA of the CDR3 is TGTGCCAGTATCGATACAGGGAGATCGAGGTCTGGAAACACCATATATTTT.

The chain carries TRBV9 and TRBJ2-5, with 7 bases aligning to TRBD2. The CDR3 spans 15 residues. The junction had 7 bases not matched to a gene; V was cut back by 0 bases and J by 5 bases. Germline CDR1 SGDLS, CDR2 YYNGEE. The CDR3 loop is CASSVVSGVLETQYF. DNA for the CDR3: TGTGCCAGCAGCGTAGTCAGCGGGGTTCTGGAGACCCAGTACTTC.

The J gene is TRBJ1-3, the V gene TRBV5-1; D possibly corresponds to TRBD1 (5 bases). Germline loops: CDR1 SGHRS, CDR2 YFSETQ. V lost 5 bases to trimming and J lost 0 bases, with 12 bases between them. This CDR3 spans 15 amino acids. CDR3 region: CASSYGTDSGNTIYF. CDR3 DNA: TGCGCCAGCAGTTATGGGACGGACTCTGGAAACACCATATATTTT.

This sequence joins TRBV10-2 and TRBJ2-1; no definite D call. Trimming removed 10 bases at V and 0 bases at J, with 19 bases between. This CDR3 region has 16 residues. The germline CDR1 and CDR2 sequences are WSHSY and SAAADI. The CDR3 reads CATARATTSSYNEQFF. CDR3 in DNA: TGCGCCACCGCCCGGGCAACTACGAGCTCCTACAATGAGCAGTTCTTC.

The chain uses TRBV7-9 and TRBJ1-4; TRBD1 might be the D (6 bases). Per the germline V gene, CDR1 is SEHNR and CDR2 is FQNEAQ (reference sequence). This CDR3 has 15 amino acids. The ends were cut back, 6 bases at V and 4 bases at J, with 15 bases in the middle. Written as DNA, the CDR3 is TGTGCCAGCAGGTCCGGAGGGGGACTTAATGAAAAACTGTTTTTT. Translating it yields CASRSGGGLNEKLFF.

The CDR3 DNA is TGTGCCAGCAGTTTAGTTGGGGTGGGGAAAGAGACCCAGTACTTC. Amino acid sequence: CASSLVGVGKETQYF. This chain connects TRBV27 to TRBJ2-5; the D is unclear. CDR1 MNHEY and CDR2 SMNVEV come from the germline V gene (reference sequence). Trimming pared 2 bases from V and 3 bases from J, leaving 13 bases between. The length of the CDR3 is 15 residues.

The genes are TRBV5-1 and TRBJ1-6; tentative D call: TRBD1 (6 bases). V lost 4 bases to trimming and J lost 7 bases, with 18 bases between them. Germline V CDR1 and CDR2: SGHRS, YFSETQ. The CDR3 covers 16 residues. The CDR3 sequence: CASSLDLTGGNSPLHF. Written as DNA, the CDR3 is TGCGCCAGCAGCCTGGACCTGACAGGAGGCAATTCACCCCTCCACTTT.

V is TRBV5-1 and J is TRBJ1-2; D may be TRBD1 (6 bases). CDR1 and CDR2 from the germline V gene are SGHRS and YFSETQ. The CDR3 is 15 residues long. Trimming pared 0 bases from V and 2 bases from J, leaving 11 bases between. CDR3 in amino acids: CASSLAQGSNYGYTF. The CDR3 DNA reads TGCGCCAGCAGCTTGGCGCAGGGGTCGAACTATGGCTACACCTTC. The complete variable domain, with remaining parts taken from reference TRBV5-1 and TRBJ1-2, reads KAGVTQTPRYLIKTRGQQVTLSCSPISGHRSVSWYQQTPGQGLQFLFEYFSETQRNKGNFPGRFSGRQFSNSRSEMNVSTLELGDSALYLCASSLAQGSNYGYTFGSGTRLTVV.

The sample holds one count of this clone. The chain is built from TRBV5-1 and TRBJ2-5; 14 bases match TRBD2. CDR1 SGHRS and CDR2 YFSETQ come from the germline V gene. Germline trimming cut 4 bases from V and 4 bases from J; bases unmatched to any gene: 3. The CDR3 extends over 15 amino acids. The CDR3 reads CASSIGLAGGETQYF. The CDR3 nucleotides are TGCGCCAGCAGCATAGGACTAGCGGGGGGAGAGACCCAGTACTTC.

The V call is TRBV19, the J call TRBJ1-5; D might be TRBD1 (5 bases). Germline V lookup: CDR1 LNHDA, CDR2 SQIVND (reference sequence). The length of the CDR3 is 15 residues. V lost 5 bases to trimming and J lost 5 bases, with 16 bases between them. In DNA form, the CDR3 reads TGTGCCAGTAGTCACGACAGATGGGGGGATCAGCCCCAGCATTTT. It is translated as CASSHDRWGDQPQHF.

The V gene is TRBV2, the J gene TRBJ2-7, with 15 nucleotides matching TRBD2. J lost 2 bases, V lost 4 bases, and 3 bases had no gene match. The CDR3 loop spans 16 amino acids. Germline V lookup: CDR1 SNHLY, CDR2 FYNNEI. This CDR3 reads CASSAGLAGGAYEQYF. The CDR3 nucleotides are TGTGCCAGCAGTGCCGGACTAGCGGGGGGGGCCTACGAGCAGTACTTC.

This rearrangement joins TRBV5-1 to TRBJ1-1; D might be TRBD1 (5 bases). The CDR3 totals 15 residues. Trimming removed 2 bases from V and 1 base from J, with 12 bases in between. In germline, CDR1 is SGHRS, CDR2 YFSETQ. The CDR3 nucleotides are TGCGCCAGCAGCTTCGTGGACAATCGGAACACTGAAGCTTTCTTT. This sequence encodes CASSFVDNRNTEAFF.

The gene calls are TRBV2 and TRBJ1-1, with unresolved D. This CDR3 comprises 13 residues. Germline V gene sequence: CDR1 SNHLY, CDR2 FYNNEI. V gave up 7 bases and J gave up 2 bases, with 11 bases separating them. CDR3 region: CASKLLLNTEAFF. The DNA of the CDR3 is TGTGCCAGCAAATTACTTCTCAACACTGAAGCTTTCTTT.

The chain carries TRBV5-6 and TRBJ1-2; TRBD1 aligns across 7 bases. Losses at the gene ends were 5 bases for V and 0 bases for J; bases not matched to a gene: 4. Germline lookup yields CDR1 SGHDT and CDR2 YYEEEE. The CDR3 runs to 14 residues. The CDR3 is CASSRDSANYGYTF. The CDR3, as DNA: TGTGCCAGCAGTCGGGACAGTGCTAACTATGGCTACACCTTC. Using reference TRBV5-6 and TRBJ1-2 for the parts outside the CDR3, the full variable domain is DAGVTQSPTHLIKTRGQQVTLRCSPKSGHDTVSWYQQALGQGPQFIFQYYEEEERQRGNFPDRFSGHQFPNYSSELNVNALLLGDSALYLCASSRDSANYGYTFGSGTRLTVV.

V usage is TRBV10-3 and J usage is TRBJ2-3; D might be TRBD2 (7 bases). CDR1 ENHRY and CDR2 SYGVKD come from the germline V gene. Trimming pared 8 bases from V and 3 bases from J, leaving 15 bases between. The CDR3 contains 14 residues. In DNA form, the CDR3 reads TGTGCCATCGGGTGGGGGGGCCGAACAGATACGCAGTATTTT. Protein product: CAIGWGGRTDTQYF.

The V call is TRBV7-9, the J call TRBJ1-2; no clear D gene. Trimming left V 2 bases short and J 8 bases short, with 12 bases between. Germline V gene lookup returns CDR1 SEHNR and CDR2 FQNEAQ (reference sequence). The CDR3 sequence is 13 residues long. This CDR3 reads CASSLPGSGGYTF. For the CDR3, the DNA is TGTGCCAGCAGCTTACCGGGGTCAGGAGGCTACACCTTC.

This chain joins TRBV5-4 and TRBJ2-5, with unresolved D. This CDR3 region has 12 residues. Looked up from germline, CDR1 is SGHNT and CDR2 is YYREEE (reference sequence). V was trimmed by 0 bases and J by 3 bases, leaving 3 bases between them. DNA for the CDR3: TGTGCCAGCAGCTTGGCTAAAGAGACCCAGTACTTC. Its protein product is CASSLAKETQYF.

The J gene is TRBJ2-1, the V gene TRBV5-1; D is possibly TRBD1 (6 bases). The V end lost 3 bases, the J end lost 8 bases, and 6 bases lay between the germline ends. This CDR3 spans 11 amino acids. Germline values: CDR1 SGHRS, CDR2 YFSETQ. CDR3 DNA sequence: TGCGCCAGCAGCTCAGGGGATGAGCAGTTCTTC. The encoded protein is CASSSGDEQFF. The full variable domain, with the rest looked up from reference TRBV5-1 and TRBJ2-1, is KAGVTQTPRYLIKTRGQQVTLSCSPISGHRSVSWYQQTPGQGLQFLFEYFSETQRNKGNFPGRFSGRQFSNSRSEMNVSTLELGDSALYLCASSSGDEQFFGPGTRLTVL.

The V call is TRBV19, the J call TRBJ1-6; 9 nucleotides match TRBD1. V shed 5 bases, J shed 4 bases, and the junction held 24 bases outside the gene matches. The CDR3 extends over 22 amino acids. The V gene's germline CDR1 is LNHDA and CDR2 SQIVND (reference sequence). The CDR3: CASSAKSSGTGMTRGYNSPLHF. Here the CDR3 DNA reads TGTGCCAGTAGTGCCAAATCTTCCGGGACAGGGATGACCCGTGGTTATAATTCACCCCTCCACTTT. Based on the CDR3 plus reference TRBV19 and TRBJ1-6, the full variable domain is DGGITQSPKYLFRKEGQNVTLSCEQNLNHDAMYWYRQDPGQGLRLIYYSQIVNDFQKGDIAEGYSVSREKKESFPLTVTSAQKNPTAFYLCASSAKSSGTGMTRGYNSPLHFGNGTRLTVT.

The chain couples TRBV9 to TRBJ1-4, with 7 bases aligning to TRBD1. CDR1 is SGDLS and CDR2 is YYNGEE in the germline V gene. The CDR3 extends over 16 amino acids. The trim removed 4 bases at V and 5 bases at J, leaving 11 bases unmatched. CDR3 protein: CASSQGGRASNEKLFF. CDR3 in DNA: TGTGCCAGCAGCCAGGGGGGACGGGCATCAAATGAAAAACTGTTTTTT. The variable domain in full, with the rest retrieved from reference TRBV9 and TRBJ1-4, is DSGVTQTPKHLITATGQRVTLRCSPRSGDLSVYWYQQSLDQGLQFLIQYYNGEERAKGNILERFSAQQFPDLHSELNLSSLELGDSALYFCASSQGGRASNEKLFFGSGTQLSVL.

This CDR3 is CSVTASNTGELFF. The CDR3 region has the DNA TGCAGCGTTACCGCTTCGAACACCGGGGAGCTGTTTTTT. V is TRBV29-1 and J is TRBJ2-2; D gene uncertain. The V end was cut by 5 bases, the J end by 0 bases, with 7 bases between. The CDR3 is 13 residues long. Germline CDR1 reads SQVTM; CDR2 reads ANQGSEA.

The rearrangement joins TRBV5-5 to TRBJ1-1; D perhaps matches TRBD1 (5 bases). Germline loops: CDR1 SGHKS, CDR2 YYEKEE (reference sequence). The ends were cut back, 2 bases at V and 0 bases at J, with 14 bases in the middle. This CDR3 contains 16 residues. The CDR3 loop reads CASSLVLGGLNTEAFF. The CDR3 DNA reads TGTGCCAGCAGCTTAGTTCTGGGGGGATTGAACACTGAAGCTTTCTTT.

This rearrangement joins TRBV7-3 to TRBJ2-3; 12 bases map to TRBD2. V gave up 1 base and J gave up 4 bases; unmatched junction bases: 6. CDR1 and CDR2 (germline): SGHTA, FQGTGA. The CDR3 totals 17 residues. As DNA, the CDR3 is TGTGCCAGCAGCTTAATGGGGCTAGCGGGGGGGGCAGATACGCAGTATTTT. Translating it yields CASSLMGLAGGADTQYF.

The chain is built from TRBV27 and TRBJ1-1; 7 bases line up with TRBD1. The CDR3 length is 14 residues. Trimming took 8 bases from V and 0 from J; bases not matched to a gene: 6. CDR1 and CDR2 (germline): MNHEY, SMNVEV (reference sequence). CDR3 loop: CASPGTDMNTEAFF. The CDR3 coding sequence is TGTGCCAGCCCTGGGACAGATATGAACACTGAAGCTTTCTTT.

The V gene is TRBV14, the J gene TRBJ1-1, with D possibly TRBD1 on 5 matching bases. V gave up 1 base and J gave up 2 bases, with 14 bases separating them. The CDR3 extends over 16 amino acids. Germline V lookup: CDR1 SGHDN, CDR2 FVKESK. CDR3: CASSQARQSLNTEAFF. DNA of the CDR3: TGTGCCAGCAGCCAAGCCAGACAGAGTTTAAACACTGAAGCTTTCTTT.